This is a list of T cell receptor beta chains from one sample in a study of human T cells and chemical hapten exposure. One entry per CDR3 protein, called by TCRdb with MiXCR from the RACE reads. The table shows 150,000 to 200,000 distinct CDR3 sequences, with approximately 31% occurring only once. The sample here was whole blood, taken in connection with sensitization to the hapten diphenylcyclopropenone (DPC). These receptors were collected from a woman in her twenties or thirties with alopecia areata. Some clones in this sample may be carry-over from other donors' samples. CDR3s include the opening cysteine and the closing phenylalanine or tryptophan. The D gene is left open where the match is weak. Only some rows state a clone size, as once, few, many or a class for expanded clones.

d_call	v_call	j_call	clone_size	cdr3_aa	cdr3_nt
TRBD2	TRBV11-2	TRBJ2-3	.	CASSPVRTSGRFSTDTQYF	TGTGCCAGCAGCCCGGTCAGGACTAGCGGGAGGTTTAGCACAGATACGCAGTATTTT
.	TRBV7-2	TRBJ2-5	few	CASSFNRGGETQYF	TGTGCCAGCAGCTTCAACAGGGGAGGCGAGACCCAGTACTTC
TRBD2	TRBV4-3	TRBJ2-1	few	CASSQEAGNEQFF	TGCGCCAGCAGCCAAGAAGCGGGGAATGAGCAGTTCTTC
TRBD1	TRBV3-1	TRBJ1-2	many	CASSQSTGAGYGYTF	TGTGCCAGCAGCCAGTCGACAGGGGCCGGCTATGGCTACACCTTC
.	TRBV5-1	TRBJ2-3	.	CASSLVKDTQYF	TGCGCCAGCAGCTTGGTCAAAGATACGCAGTATTTT
TRBD1	TRBV2	TRBJ1-1	.	CASDATGLRAEAFF	TGTGCCAGTGACGCGACAGGGTTAAGGGCTGAAGCTTTCTTT
TRBD1	TRBV7-9	TRBJ1-3	.	CASSTPGQGVVTIYF	TGTGCCAGCAGCACGCCGGGACAGGGGGTTGTCACCATATATTTT
.	TRBV2	TRBJ1-1	.	CASSPSGQGNTEAFF	TGTGCCAGCAGCCCTTCAGGGCAGGGTAACACTGAAGCTTTCTTT
.	TRBV11-3	TRBJ2-5	few	CASSLDKGPQYF	TGTGCCAGCAGCTTAGATAAGGGCCCCCAGTACTTC
TRBD2	TRBV29-1	TRBJ2-1	few	CSVETSRQNEQFF	TGCAGCGTTGAGACTAGCCGTCAAAATGAGCAGTTCTTC
.	TRBV4-1	TRBJ2-5	.	CASSHPPEGETQYF	TGCGCCAGCAGCCACCCTCCCGAAGGAGAGACCCAGTACTTC
.	TRBV4-3	TRBJ2-5	.	CASSQDQARKNRETQYF	TGCGCCAGCAGCCAAGATCAAGCTCGCAAAAACCGGGAGACCCAGTACTTC
.	TRBV20-1	TRBJ1-5	.	CSALDDVIQPQHF	TGCAGTGCCCTAGACGACGTTATACAGCCCCAGCATTTT
TRBD1	TRBV5-1	TRBJ1-5	few	CASSYGQGEEPQHF	TGCGCCAGCAGCTACGGACAGGGCGAGGAGCCCCAGCATTTT
TRBD1	TRBV9	TRBJ1-6	.	CASRQGQDNSPLHF	TGTGCCAGCAGACAGGGACAGGATAATTCACCCCTCCACTTT
TRBD1	TRBV11-2	TRBJ1-6	.	CASSLNRGDSPLHF	TGTGCCAGCAGCTTAAACAGGGGAGATTCACCCCTCCACTTT
.	TRBV20-1	TRBJ2-3	.	CSARDGAFPQYF	TGCAGTGCTAGAGATGGGGCGTTCCCGCAGTATTTT
TRBD1	TRBV24-1	TRBJ2-1	.	CATSPGGADEQFF	TGTGCCACCAGTCCAGGGGGCGCGGATGAGCAGTTCTTC
TRBD1	TRBV19	TRBJ2-7	.	CASSIKTGAYEQYF	TGTGCCAGTAGTATAAAGACAGGGGCCTACGAGCAGTACTTC
TRBD2	TRBV2	TRBJ2-1	.	CASQREGLDNEQFF	TGTGCCAGCCAGCGGGAGGGCCTCGACAATGAGCAGTTCTTC
TRBD1	TRBV29-1	TRBJ1-1	.	CSVDPTGATEAFF	TGCAGCGTTGATCCGACAGGGGCCACTGAAGCTTTCTTT
.	TRBV24-1	TRBJ2-1	few	CATVGGGSDNEQFF	TGTGCCACCGTCGGCGGGGGCTCGGACAATGAGCAGTTCTTC
.	TRBV20-1	TRBJ2-4	few	CSASSIAKNIQYF	TGCAGTGCTAGTTCAATAGCCAAAAACATTCAGTACTTC
TRBD2	TRBV5-4	TRBJ2-7	.	CASSGPGLASYEQYF	TGTGCCAGCAGCGGACCGGGACTAGCCTCCTACGAGCAGTACTTC
.	TRBV3-1	TRBJ1-6	few	CASSPQGSSPLHF	TGTGCCAGCAGCCCACAGGGTAGCTCACCCCTCCACTTT
.	TRBV20-1	TRBJ1-1	once	CSAQGFEAFF	TGCAGTGCTCAGGGATTTGAGGCTTTCTTT
.	TRBV5-6	TRBJ2-2	few	CASSLALGADTGELFF	TGTGCCAGCAGCTTGGCCTTGGGTGCAGACACCGGGGAGCTGTTTTTT
.	TRBV4-3	TRBJ2-5	.	CASSQVLGGPGETQYF	TGCGCCAGCAGCCAAGTCCTCGGGGGGCCAGGAGAGACCCAGTACTTC
.	TRBV12-3/TRBV12-4	TRBJ1-3	.	CASSGTAGNTIYF	TGTGCCAGCAGCGGGACGGCTGGAAACACCATATATTTT
.	TRBV20-1	TRBJ2-2	.	CSAYRTGRANTGELFF	TGCAGTGCTTACCGGACAGGGAGGGCGAACACCGGGGAGCTGTTTTTT
TRBD1	TRBV29-1	TRBJ2-1	few	CSVRTGDEQFF	TGCAGCGTGAGGACAGGGGATGAGCAGTTCTTC
TRBD1	TRBV24-1	TRBJ1-2	.	CATNGTGPNYGYTF	TGTGCCACCAACGGGACAGGACCTAACTATGGCTACACCTTC
TRBD1	TRBV4-3	TRBJ2-7	many	CASSPRTGRAEQYF	TGCGCCAGCAGCCCCCGGACAGGGCGAGCCGAGCAGTACTTC
.	TRBV29-1	TRBJ1-1	many	CSAGGQMNTEAFF	TGCAGCGCCGGGGGACAAATGAACACTGAAGCTTTCTTT
.	TRBV28	TRBJ1-1	.	CASTGNMEAFF	TGTGCCAGCACTGGGAATATGGAAGCTTTCTTT